Included here is one TCR beta chain sequence, with context. Its antigen is not identified. This record belongs to a study of T-cell memory formation after mild COVID-19. V gave up 5 bases and J gave up 4 bases; unmatched junction bases: 7. The CDR3 sequence is 14 residues long. A 5'RACE reaction primed in the constant segment made cDNA libraries of TCR alpha and TCR beta, and these carried sample barcodes and UMIs. Using its own MiXCR run on the 5' RACE reads, TCRdb lists one record per CDR3 protein. The sample consists of about 200,000 distinct CDR3 sequences, just over 9.5% of them appearing once. The study's findings and limits: In pre-infection memory, a portion of responding clones appeared, which suggested that cross-reactive memory joined. Day 15 to 85 contracting clones showed balanced CD4/CD8; day 15 to 37 expanders favored CD4+. Contracting clones localized mainly to CM and EM when CD4+ and mainly to EMRA when CD8+.

The V call is TRBV12-3 or TRBV12-4, the J call TRBJ1-2; 7 bases map to TRBD1. The sequence came from a man younger than 35 who had mild COVID-19 (a few samples of this study predate the infection). Cell type and time point are not known. Specimen: PBMCs or a T cell subset sorted from them (not recorded which). The CDR3 DNA follows: TGTGCCAGCAGTCCGCAACAGGGGAGCTATGGCTACACCTTC. It translates to CASSPQQGSYGYTF.